The sequence of this T cell receptor (beta chain) was determined in a study of shared clonotypes between healthy human individuals. Participating donors were healthy, HIV-negative adults free of recent acute infections or vaccinations. The CDR3 covers 16 residues. The germline gives CDR1 SGHNT, CDR2 YYREEE (reference sequence). V shed 4 bases and J 0 bases; nucleotides not matched to a gene: 4. Repertoires were generated with immunoSEQ multiplex PCR, while TCRdb's copy carries only in-frame clones and drops some. The sample has some 2,000,000 clones, under 97% seen once. The study's findings and limits: Donors were few, which limited the genetic and exposure-history diversity represented. Naive subsets generally had larger estimated richness than memory subsets.

Turning to this clone: Its antigen is not known.

The gene calls are TRBV5-4 and TRBJ2-3; TRBD2 matches 11 bases. This TCR came from a man aged 18 to 35 in good health. The sample was naive CD4+ T cells sorted from blood. Subset noted: CD45RA+ positively selected. CDR3 region: CASSIRTSGSTDTQYF. CDR3 coding DNA: TGTGCCAGCAGCATTCGGACTAGCGGGAGCACAGATACGCAGTATTTT.